Shown below are 24 T cell receptor beta chains from a single sample sequenced in a study of identical twins. TCRdb called the 5' RACE reads again in MiXCR, with one record for every CDR3 protein. The table lists some 210,000 distinct CDR3 sequences, about 16% of them singletons. The same data also went into a second study, on T cells expressing NK-cell markers.

Sequencing was done on a sample of CD8+ T cells sorted from blood. Receptor source: a young woman in good health.

This sequence joins TRBV11-3 and TRBJ2-1, with a weak D call TRBD2 (6 bases). The CDR3 is made up of 13 amino acids. V gave up 4 bases and J gave up 8 bases, with 12 bases separating them. The germline gives CDR1 SGHNT, CDR2 YENEEA. CDR3 nucleotide sequence: TGTGCCAGCAGCTCCCGGGGGTTGGATGAGCAGTTCTTC. It translates to CASSSRGLDEQFF.

This chain connects TRBV29-1 to TRBJ2-7; 8 bases are shared with TRBD1. The CDR3 covers 12 residues. Trimming cost V 2 bases and J 5 bases; bases outside gene matches: 2. Germline loops: CDR1 SQVTM, CDR2 ANQGSEA. The CDR3 protein is CSVESRGHEQYF. The DNA of the CDR3 is TGCAGCGTTGAAAGCAGGGGGCACGAGCAGTACTTC.

This clonotype was counted only a few times. The rearrangement joins TRBV2 to TRBJ2-4, with a weak D call TRBD2 (5 bases). The germline V gene has CDR1 SNHLY and CDR2 FYNNEI. The CDR3 spans 12 residues. V shed 10 bases and J shed 9 bases, with 16 bases lying between them. CDR3 nucleotide sequence: TGTGCCACCAAGTCTAGCCTAGGCATTCAGTACTTC. Translation gives CATKSSLGIQYF.

This clonotype was detected only a few times. This rearrangement joins TRBV6-1 to TRBJ2-7, with a tentative D call TRBD2 (5 bases). Germline V gene lookup returns CDR1 MNHNS and CDR2 SASEGT. The CDR3 length is 15 residues. The V and J ends lost 8 bases and 6 bases respectively, with 23 bases between them. The CDR3 is CASRLAEAREFEQYF. The DNA for the CDR3 is TGTGCCAGCCGCCTAGCCGAGGCGAGGGAATTCGAGCAGTACTTC.

The CDR3 loop is CASSGTGGAYEQYF. CDR3 sequence (DNA): TGTGCCAGCAGTGGCACCGGGGGCGCCTACGAGCAGTACTTC. V gene TRBV12-3 or TRBV12-4 combines with J gene TRBJ2-7; the D gene could be TRBD1 or TRBD2 (6 bases each). The CDR3 has 14 residues. Trimming removed 5 bases from V and 2 bases from J, with 13 bases in between.

This clonotype was observed a few times. The rearrangement uses TRBV20-1 and TRBJ1-4; D not resolved. V was trimmed by 1 base and J by 7 bases, leaving 10 bases between them. The germline V gene has CDR1 DFQATT and CDR2 SNEGSKA (reference sequence). The CDR3 contains 13 residues. The CDR3 spells CSARVPVGEKLFF. The CDR3 region has the DNA TGCAGTGCTAGAGTACCCGTAGGTGAAAAACTGTTTTTT.

This clonotype occurred many times. The gene calls are TRBV6-1 and TRBJ1-4; D not certain. Per germline, CDR1 MNHNS and CDR2 SASEGT. The CDR3 totals 14 residues. Deletions cut 2 bases from V and 8 bases from J, with 12 bases between. The DNA of the CDR3 is TGTGCCAGCAGTGAATATACAGTTGCGGAAAAACTGTTTTTT. Amino acids: CASSEYTVAEKLFF.

This clonotype has a handful of counts. This chain connects TRBV7-9 to TRBJ1-2; D uncertain. V lost 6 bases, J lost 3 bases, and 23 bases lay in between. The CDR3 spans 17 residues. The germline CDR1 and CDR2 sequences are SEHNR and FQNEAQ (reference sequence). The CDR3 DNA reads as TGTGCCAGCAGTCATGGGTCCGGCCAAATACTGCACTATGGCTACACCTTC. Translation: CASSHGSGQILHYGYTF.

This clonotype was counted a few times. This chain links TRBV20-1 with TRBJ1-2, with a weak D call TRBD1 (5 bases). This CDR3 comprises 14 residues. The germline CDR1 and CDR2 sequences are DFQATT and SNEGSKA (reference sequence). With 6 bases removed from V and 1 base from J, the gap between germline ends came to 15 bases. The CDR3 DNA sequence: TGCAGTGCCCCACCGGGGGGGGATAACTATGGCTACACCTTC. Protein product: CSAPPGGDNYGYTF.

V and J are TRBV20-1 and TRBJ1-1; D gene uncertain. Germline V lookup: CDR1 DFQATT, CDR2 SNEGSKA (reference sequence). V was pared by 0 bases and J by 3 bases, with 11 bases between. CDR3 length equals 14 residues. The CDR3 sequence: CSARDNLADTEAFF. As DNA, the CDR3 is TGCAGTGCTAGAGATAATCTTGCCGACACTGAAGCTTTCTTT.

This clonotype has a single count. This rearrangement joins TRBV4-3 to TRBJ1-1; D call uncertain. The CDR3 has 15 residues. Trimming stripped 0 bases from V and 1 base from J, with 9 bases between. Per the germline V gene, CDR1 is LGHNA and CDR2 is YSLEER. CDR3 in DNA: TGCGCCAGCAGCCAAGAGAGGTATCGGAACACTGAAGCTTTCTTT. Its translation is CASSQERYRNTEAFF.

A few counts support this clonotype. The chain recombines TRBV12-3 or TRBV12-4 with TRBJ1-4; 9 bases are a match to TRBD1. V lost 8 bases and J lost 6; bases outside the gene matches: 10. This CDR3 is 15 amino acids long. In nucleotides, the CDR3 is TGTGCCAGCTCTCCGCTGGGACAGGGCGATGAAAAACTGTTTTTT. Amino acid sequence: CASSPLGQGDEKLFF.

The CDR3 here is CASTSPRSGGATDTQYF. The CDR3 DNA reads as TGTGCCAGCACCTCCCCACGTAGCGGGGGGGCCACAGATACGCAGTATTTT. V is TRBV12-3 or TRBV12-4 and J is TRBJ2-3; 11 bases map to TRBD2. V shed 7 bases, J shed 2 bases, and the junction held 11 bases outside the gene matches. This CDR3 region has 17 residues.

The V call is TRBV6-1, the J call TRBJ1-2; D unclear. V dropped 5 bases and J dropped 4 bases, with 17 bases sitting between them. Germline CDR1 and CDR2: MNHNS and SASEGT. The CDR3 covers 15 residues. The CDR3 sequence is CASSLMTPASYGYTF. Here the CDR3 DNA reads TGTGCCAGCAGTCTTATGACACCTGCTAGCTATGGCTACACCTTC.

This chain links TRBV12-3 or TRBV12-4 with TRBJ1-3; 11 nucleotides align to TRBD1. V shed 5 bases, J shed 8 bases, and the junction held 2 bases outside the gene matches. The CDR3 totals 13 residues. The CDR3: CASSRTGGDTIYF. The CDR3 nucleotides are TGTGCCAGCAGTAGGACAGGGGGCGACACCATATATTTT.

The chain combines TRBV20-1 with TRBJ2-7; 8 positions agree with TRBD2. The CDR3 covers 17 residues. With V trimmed by 0 bases and J by 0 bases, 10 bases remained unmatched. From germline, CDR1 is DFQATT and CDR2 SNEGSKA (reference sequence). CDR3 residues: CSARDPRTSTSSYEQYF. CDR3 in DNA: TGCAGTGCTAGAGATCCCCGGACTAGCACCAGCTCCTACGAGCAGTACTTC.

In its sample, this clonotype was seen a few times. This rearrangement joins TRBV6-5 to TRBJ1-1; 7 positions agree with TRBD1. Germline CDR1 and CDR2: MNHEY and SVGAGI. Germline trimming cut 4 bases from V and 2 bases from J; bases unmatched to any gene: 10. The CDR3 sequence is 16 residues long. The CDR3 is CASSSDRKGVNTEAFF. CDR3 coding DNA: TGTGCCAGCAGTTCGGACAGGAAGGGGGTAAACACTGAAGCTTTCTTT.

The chain carries TRBV2 and TRBJ2-1, with D perhaps TRBD2 (6 bases). Germline assignment: CDR1 SNHLY and CDR2 FYNNEI. The CDR3 is 14 residues long. The germline V and J ends were trimmed by 1 base and 6 bases, with 10 bases remaining between them. CDR3 residues: CASSEGLVVNEQFF. The CDR3 nucleotides read TGTGCCAGCAGTGAAGGACTAGTAGTCAATGAGCAGTTCTTC. Full variable domain (missing parts from reference TRBV2 and TRBJ2-1): EPEVTQTPSHQVTQMGQEVILRCVPISNHLYFYWYRQILGQKVEFLVSFYNNEISEKSEIFDDQFSVERPDGSNFTLKIRSTKLEDSAMYFCASSEGLVVNEQFFGPGTRLTVL.

This clonotype was detected only a few times. The CDR3 reads CASSPPGLGEKLFF. CDR3 bases: TGTGCCAGCAGCCCCCCCGGGTTGGGGGAAAAACTGTTTTTT. This chain uses TRBV9 with TRBJ1-4; no reliable D call. The CDR3 runs 14 residues. The germline V gene has CDR1 SGDLS and CDR2 YYNGEE. The V end was cut by 4 bases, the J end by 8 bases, with 15 bases between.

This clonotype was found a few times. This chain uses TRBV6-2 or TRBV6-3 with TRBJ1-1; D is uncertain. From germline, CDR1 is MNHEY and CDR2 SVGEGT. The CDR3 has 14 amino acids. V was trimmed by 2 bases and J by 1 base, leaving 8 bases between them. The CDR3, as DNA: TGTGCCAGCAGTTACGGACGGACGAACACTGAAGCTTTCTTT. This gives the protein CASSYGRTNTEAFF.

This sequence joins TRBV5-8 and TRBJ2-5, with 7 bases that match TRBD1. V lost 3 bases to trimming and J lost 5 bases; unmatched junction nucleotides: 10. The germline CDR1 and CDR2 sequences are SGHTS and YDEGEE. The CDR3 is 15 residues long. The CDR3 nucleotides read TGTGCCAGCAGCTCCGGACAGGATCACTTGGAGACCCAGTACTTC. Protein product: CASSSGQDHLETQYF.

The chain has TRBV5-1 and TRBJ2-1, with D perhaps TRBD2 (5 bases). Germline V lookup: CDR1 SGHRS, CDR2 YFSETQ. This CDR3 region has 12 residues. Trimming shortened V by 8 bases and J by 7 bases, and 13 bases separated the two germline ends. CDR3 sequence reads: CASRADANEQFF. In nucleotides, the CDR3 is TGCGCCAGTAGAGCGGATGCGAATGAGCAGTTCTTC.

The V gene is TRBV28, the J gene TRBJ2-1; TRBD1 matches 10 bases. The germline CDR1 and CDR2 sequences are MDHEN and SYDVKM. The CDR3 is made up of 20 amino acids. V was clipped by 5 bases and J by 8 bases; unmatched bases: 24. The CDR3, as DNA: TGTGCCAGCAGTGAACCGGGACAGGGGTTCGTCCTGGGGACTTTGGATGAGCAGTTCTTC. It translates to CASSEPGQGFVLGTLDEQFF. The complete variable domain, with remaining parts taken from reference TRBV28 and TRBJ2-1, reads DVKVTQSSRYLVKRTGEKVFLECVQDMDHENMFWYRQDPGLGLRLIYFSYDVKMKEKGDIPEGYSVSREKKERFSLILESASTNQTSMYLCASSEPGQGFVLGTLDEQFFGPGTRLTVL.

The chain joins TRBV29-1 to TRBJ2-1; D is ambiguous. The CDR3 sequence is 13 residues long. Trimming removed 3 bases from V and 5 bases from J, with 11 bases in between. Germline V CDR1 and CDR2: SQVTM, ANQGSEA. The CDR3 DNA follows: TGCAGCGTTGACCCCGGAAGGAACAATGAGCAGTTCTTC. Translating it yields CSVDPGRNNEQFF.